This T cell receptor (beta chain) is drawn from a study of cytomegalovirus exposure and HLA in healthy donors. This PCR relied on a set of 60 Vbeta primers and 13 Jbeta primers. Profiling relied on immunoSEQ multiplex PCR, and the TCRdb table lists in-frame clones only, not all of them. This repertoire shows over 65,000 clones, about 68% found once; its top ten account for under 7.5%. Study observations and caveats: Relative to the roughly 700-donor mean, N-insertions were reportedly fewer in an Asian-associated ancestry cluster in a later analysis.

The CDR3 loop spans 15 amino acids. V was cut by 2 bases and J by 0 bases, with 7 bases left in between. CDR1 and CDR2 (germline): SGHAT, FQNNGV. Note on this clone: What it recognizes is unknown.

The specimen sequenced was PBMCs. The genes are TRBV11-2 and TRBJ1-4; no firm D call. This TCR came from a woman in her forties or fifties in good health and CMV-seropositive. For the CDR3, the DNA is TGTGCCAGCAGCTTAAGCGATGCAACTAATGAAAAACTGTTTTTT. It specifies CASSLSDATNEKLFF.